This T cell receptor beta chain came from a study of T cell repertoires in cytomegalovirus infection. In TCRdb, the reads were re-called with MiXCR into one record per CDR3 protein. The sample has 450,000 to 550,000 distinct CDR3 sequences, approximately 16% seen once; the top ten hold under 30%. Germline V gene data show CDR1 as LNHNV and CDR2 as YYDKDF (reference sequence). The CDR3 runs to 15 residues. Between the trimmed V and J ends, which lost 2 bases and 7 bases, there was a span of 15 bases. Sequenced material: CD8+ T cells from PBMCs. The rearrangement joins TRBV15 to TRBJ2-1; a weak D match, TRBD2 (5 bases). This clonotype was obtained from a human donor in good health (CMV status not recorded). Some clones in this sample may be carry-over from other donors' samples. The CDR3 bases are TGTGCCACCAGCAGACCCCCCTACCTAGCAAATGAGCAGTTCTTC. This translates into CATSRPPYLANEQFF.